The sequence of this T cell receptor beta chain was determined in a study of immune cell composition in non-small cell lung cancer. Sequenced by immunoSEQ multiplex PCR; TCRdb stores in-frame clones only, minus some. This sample has 14,000 or so clones; roughly 80% occur once, and the top ten carry around 10%. Germline lookup yields CDR1 MDHEN and CDR2 SYDVKM. V gave up 7 bases and J gave up 0 bases; unmatched junction bases: 2. The CDR3 consists of 13 residues. Sequencing input: lung tumor tissue. The sequence was obtained from a human donor with non-small cell lung cancer. This rearrangement joins TRBV28 to TRBJ1-2; 7 positions match TRBD1. The DNA for the CDR3 is TGTGCCAGCAAGGGGGCTGCTAACTATGGCTACACCTTC. Protein product: CASKGAANYGYTF.